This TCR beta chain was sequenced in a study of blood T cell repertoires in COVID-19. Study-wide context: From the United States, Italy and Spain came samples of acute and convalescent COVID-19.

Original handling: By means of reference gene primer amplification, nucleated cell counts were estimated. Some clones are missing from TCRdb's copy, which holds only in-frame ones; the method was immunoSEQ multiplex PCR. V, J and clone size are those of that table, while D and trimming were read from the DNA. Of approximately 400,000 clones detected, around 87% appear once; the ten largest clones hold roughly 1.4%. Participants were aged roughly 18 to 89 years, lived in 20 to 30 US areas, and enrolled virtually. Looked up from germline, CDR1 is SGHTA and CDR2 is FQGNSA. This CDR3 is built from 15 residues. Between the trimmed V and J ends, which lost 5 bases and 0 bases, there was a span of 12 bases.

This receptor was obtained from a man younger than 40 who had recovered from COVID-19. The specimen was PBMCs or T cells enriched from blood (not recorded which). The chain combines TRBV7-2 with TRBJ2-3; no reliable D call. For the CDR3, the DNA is TGTGCCAGCAGCCAAAGTGGTACTAGCACAGATACGCAGTATTTT. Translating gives CASSQSGTSTDTQYF.